The clone carrying this T cell receptor beta chain was counted ten times or more. The junction differs from germline at one of its ends, possibly a read error. The data are from a study of neurological immune-mediated disorders. With 10-nucleotide random UMIs, 5'RACE was used to make the cDNA. Every sequencing run generated in excess of 160 million TCR-beta sequences. These sequences covered 15-18 subjects. TCRdb recomputed calls from the 5' RACE reads with MiXCR, one row per CDR3 protein. This sample carries tens of thousands of distinct CDR3 sequences, approximately 4.2% of them seen once, and the ten largest clones take about 2.6%. Sequencing input: PBMCs. This sequence originates from a man aged 45 to 65 with multiple sclerosis.

This CDR3 is CASSLTGGPNSPLNF. The CDR3 coding sequence is TGTGCCAGCAGCTTAACAGGGGGACCTAATTCACCCCTCAACTTT. This chain links TRBV7-9 with TRBJ1-6, with 8 positions matching TRBD1. CDR1 and CDR2 from the germline V gene are SEHNR and FQNEAQ (reference sequence). The CDR3 extends over 15 amino acids.